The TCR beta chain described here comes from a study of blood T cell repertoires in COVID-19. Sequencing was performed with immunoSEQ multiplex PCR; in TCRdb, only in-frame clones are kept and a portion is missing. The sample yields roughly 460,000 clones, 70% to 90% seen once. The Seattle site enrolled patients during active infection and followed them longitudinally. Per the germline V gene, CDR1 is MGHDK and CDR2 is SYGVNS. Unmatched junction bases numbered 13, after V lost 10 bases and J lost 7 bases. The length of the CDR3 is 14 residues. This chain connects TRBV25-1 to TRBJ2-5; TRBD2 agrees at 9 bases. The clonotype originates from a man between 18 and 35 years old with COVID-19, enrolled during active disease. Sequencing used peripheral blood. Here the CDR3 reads CATAPSGVGGTQYF. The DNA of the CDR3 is TGTGCCACCGCTCCTAGCGGGGTAGGGGGGACCCAGTACTTC.